The rows below give T cell receptor beta chains drawn from one sample of a study of shared clonotypes between healthy human individuals. TCRdb's copy holds only in-frame clones and misses some; the assay was immunoSEQ multiplex PCR. The repertoire holds about 1.5 million clones, with under 99% as singletons. Material: naive CD4+ T cells sorted from blood. Source of these receptors: a man aged 25 to 40 in good health. The CDR3 runs from the conserved cysteine through the conserved F or W. A D gene is named only where the DNA matches it firmly. Some rows mark clone size as missing; the rest say once, few, many or name a class of expanded clone.

>TRBJ2-3|.|TRBV18|.
TGTGCCAGCTCACAGGGAGACGGCACAGATACGCAGTATTTT
CASSQGDGTDTQYF
>TRBJ2-5|TRBD2|TRBV2|.
TGTGCCAGCAGTCGTCGACTAGCGGGAGGTTTTGAAGAGACCCAGTACTTC
CASSRRLAGGFEETQYF
>TRBJ2-5|.|TRBV9|.
TGTGCCAGCAGCGTCGAGGGGGGGCAAGAGACCCAGTACTTC
CASSVEGGQETQYF
>TRBJ2-7|.|TRBV28|.
TGTGCCAGCAGCCCTCCTTCGGGGGCCCCCTACGAGCAGTACTTC
CASSPPSGAPYEQYF
>TRBJ2-7|TRBD2|TRBV28|.
TGTGCCAGCAGTTTGTCGGGGGGGTACGAGCAGTACTTC
CASSLSGGYEQYF
>TRBJ2-7|.|TRBV18|.
TGTGCCAGCTCACCCTCCCCCGATACCTACGAGCAGTACTTC
CASSPSPDTYEQYF
>TRBJ2-7|.|TRBV9|.
TGTGCCAGCAGCGTAGGCCAGGGAAGGTCCTACGAGCAGTACTTC
CASSVGQGRSYEQYF
>TRBJ2-2|.|TRBV7-2|once
TGTGCCAGCAGTTCCCCAGCCAGGATTACCGGGGAGCTGTTTTTT
CASSSPARITGELFF
>TRBJ2-7|TRBD1|TRBV10-3|.
TGTGCCATCAGTGAGACAGGACAGGGCCGTTACGAGCAGTACTTC
CAISETGQGRYEQYF
>TRBJ2-7|.|TRBV20-1|.
TGCAGTGTATCGACCGGGCGAGAGCAGTACTTC
CSVSTGREQYF
>TRBJ1-5|.|TRBV30|.
TGTGCCTGGAACAGACAGGCCAGCAATCAGCCCCAGCATTTT
CAWNRQASNQPQHF
>TRBJ2-1|.|TRBV9|once
TGTGCCAGCAGCCCGCAAGGCCTAAGCTCCTACAATGAGCAGTTCTTC
CASSPQGLSSYNEQFF
>TRBJ2-2|TRBD2|TRBV9|.
TGTGCCAGCAGCTTTAGCGGGACTAGCGGGGAGCTGTTTTTT
CASSFSGTSGELFF
>TRBJ2-7|TRBD2|TRBV15|.
TGTGCCACCAGCGTACGACTAGCGGGAGTCGACGAGCAGTACTTC
CATSVRLAGVDEQYF
>TRBJ1-2|TRBD1|TRBV28|.
TGTGCCAGCAGTCCCAGCGCCGGGACAGCGTATGGCTACACCTTC
CASSPSAGTAYGYTF
>TRBJ1-5|.|TRBV7-2|.
TGTGCCAGCAGCTTAGCCAGGGAGGGACAGCCCCAGCATTTT
CASSLAREGQPQHF
>TRBJ2-7|.|TRBV27|.
TGTGCCAGCAGTCCCAGGGGCGCCAGGCCCTACGAGCAGTACTTC
CASSPRGARPYEQYF
>TRBJ2-2|.|TRBV10-1|.
TGCGCCAGCAGTGCGATAGGGTCCGGGGAGCTGTTTTTT
CASSAIGSGELFF
>TRBJ1-1|.|TRBV23-1|.
TGCGCCAGCAGTCAATCGAGGAATATTGGGGCAAACCTCCTAGAAGCTTTCTTT
CASSQSRNIGANLLEAFF
>TRBJ2-7|TRBD2|TRBV5-1|.
TGCGCCAGCGGCTTAGGAACTAGCGGGAGTTACGAGCAGTACTTC
CASGLGTSGSYEQYF
>TRBJ1-1|TRBD1|TRBV6-1|.
TGTGCCAGCAGGGACAGGGCTGGGAACACTGAAGCTTTCTTT
CASRDRAGNTEAFF
>TRBJ2-7|.|TRBV20-1|.
TGCAGTGGATCGTTAGTGGGCGAGCAGTACTTC
CSGSLVGEQYF
>TRBJ1-2|.|TRBV19|.
TGTGCCAGTAGTCCCTTCATCAGCTATGGCTACACCTTC
CASSPFISYGYTF
>TRBJ2-5|TRBD2|TRBV9|.
TGTGCCAGCAGCTCTAGCGGGAGGGCCGGGGAGACCCAGTACTTC
CASSSSGRAGETQYF